This T cell receptor beta chain was retrieved from a study of blood T cell repertoires in COVID-19. Study as a whole: Material from acute and convalescent COVID-19 was sourced from the United States, Italy and Spain.

The ends were cut back, 4 bases at V and 6 bases at J, with 13 bases in the middle. The CDR3 is made up of 14 amino acids. CDR1 is MNHEY, CDR2 SVGAGI, per germline. The repertoire was sequenced with immunoSEQ multiplex PCR; TCRdb's copy has only in-frame clones and lacks some. The sample has about 220,000 clones; over 75% are singletons. Seattle researchers signed up patients amid active infection and tracked them longitudinally. The sequence came from a woman aged 70 to 79 with COVID-19, enrolled during active disease. The sequencing input was peripheral blood. V usage is TRBV6-5 and J usage is TRBJ1-5, with no clear D. The CDR3 nucleotides are TGTGCCAGCAGTTGGCGGGTGGGCGGTCAGCCCCAGCATTTT. Amino acid sequence: CASSWRVGGQPQHF.